These 16 T cell receptor beta chains were all obtained from the same sample, sequenced in a study of blood T cell repertoires in COVID-19. Sequenced by immunoSEQ multiplex PCR; TCRdb stores in-frame clones only, minus some. Here the sample spans 100,000 to 150,000 clones, under 85% being singletons. The sample comprised peripheral blood. Every receptor here comes from a man in his forties with active or convalescent COVID-19.

V and J are TRBV12-5 and TRBJ2-3; TRBD2 matches at 8 bases. The CDR3 totals 16 residues. Germline assignment: CDR1 LGHNT and CDR2 FRNRAP. The V segment lost 1 base and the J segment 2 bases; nucleotides outside the gene matches: 5. The CDR3 DNA sequence: TGTGCTAGTGGTTTGGCCGGGACTAGAAACACAGATACGCAGTATTTT. This gives the protein CASGLAGTRNTDTQYF.

A single count supports this clone. The genes are TRBV19 and TRBJ2-7, with 10 bases aligning to TRBD2. Germline V gene sequence: CDR1 LNHDA, CDR2 SQIVND (reference sequence). This CDR3 is built from 15 residues. V was pared by 4 bases and J by 0 bases, with 3 bases of the junction left unmatched. CDR3 DNA sequence: TGTGCCAGTAGTACCCTAGCGGGGGACTCCTACGAGCAGTACTTC. Amino acids: CASSTLAGDSYEQYF.

The chain joins TRBV5-8 to TRBJ1-6; possibly TRBD1 for D (6 bases). The CDR3 totals 19 residues. Germline V gene lookup returns CDR1 SGHTS and CDR2 YDEGEE. Trimming removed 2 bases from V and 0 bases from J, with 18 bases in between. DNA for the CDR3: TGTGCCAGCAGCTTTAAATTAGACAGGCTCGACTCCTATAATTCACCCCTCCACTTT. Translation gives CASSFKLDRLDSYNSPLHF.

The rearrangement uses TRBV7-9 and TRBJ1-6, with D unclear. Germline assignment: CDR1 SEHNR and CDR2 FQNEAQ (reference sequence). V lost 2 bases and J 5 bases, leaving 7 bases between the germline ends. There are 14 residues in the CDR3. In DNA form, the CDR3 reads TGTGCCAGCAGCTTAATGAGGGATAATTCACCCCTCCACTTT. This codes for CASSLMRDNSPLHF.

The V call is TRBV25-1, the J call TRBJ2-7, with D perhaps TRBD2 (7 bases). The germline V and J ends were trimmed by 0 bases and 8 bases, with 17 bases remaining between them. CDR3 length: 15 amino acids. Looked up from germline, CDR1 is MGHDK and CDR2 is SYGVNS. CDR3 amino acids: CASSEYGWGGAKQYF. In nucleotides, the CDR3 is TGTGCCAGCAGTGAATATGGGTGGGGGGGCGCCAAGCAGTACTTC.

The rearrangement joins TRBV11-2 to TRBJ1-4; a possible D gene is TRBD1 (6 bases). The germline CDR1 and CDR2 sequences are SGHAT and FQNNGV. V lost 5 bases and J 2 bases, leaving 15 bases between the germline ends. The CDR3 has 16 amino acids. The CDR3 protein is CASSTHRDKTNEKLFF. CDR3 nucleotide sequence: TGTGCCAGCAGCACCCACCGGGACAAGACTAATGAAAAACTGTTTTTT.

The chain recombines TRBV29-1 with TRBJ1-1; perhaps TRBD1 as D (5 bases). This CDR3 comprises 12 residues. Trimming took off 3 bases at V and 3 bases at J, with 8 bases between the two ends. Looked up from germline, CDR1 is SQVTM and CDR2 is ANQGSEA. The CDR3 spells CSVDRGYTEAFF. The CDR3 coding sequence is TGCAGCGTTGATCGGGGGTACACTGAAGCTTTCTTT. The complete variable domain, with remaining parts taken from reference TRBV29-1 and TRBJ1-1, reads SAVISQKPSRDICQRGTSLTIQCQVDSQVTMMFWYRQQPGQSLTLIATANQGSEATYESGFVIDKFPISRPNLTFSTLTVSNMSPEDSSIYLCSVDRGYTEAFFGQGTRLTVV.

The rearrangement joins TRBV6-5 to TRBJ2-7; D may be TRBD1 (6 bases). Germline CDR1 MNHEY, CDR2 SVGAGI. Trimming removed 6 bases at V and 7 bases at J, with 22 bases between. CDR3 length: 15 residues. The CDR3 DNA reads TGTGCCAGCAGACACGATGGGACAAATTCTCGGGAGCAGTACTTC. Translation: CASRHDGTNSREQYF.

Turning to this clone: A junction boundary mismatches the germline segment, possibly from a read error. The CDR3, as DNA: TGTGCCAGCAGCCAAGATCGCCAGGGGATGGTCTTC. This codes for CASSQDRQGMVF. The chain has TRBV3-1 (or the pseudogene TRBV3-2) and TRBJ2-1, with D possibly TRBD1 on 6 matching bases. There are 12 residues in the CDR3. Germline V gives CDR1 LGHDT, CDR2 YNNKEL (reference sequence).

This sequence joins TRBV14 and TRBJ1-6; no firm D call. The CDR3 is 15 amino acids. Looked up from germline, CDR1 is SGHDN and CDR2 is FVKESK. Trimming cost V 3 bases and J 6 bases, with 12 bases left between them. CDR3 DNA: TGTGCCAGCAGCCACGGACTCCACTCTAATTCACCCCTCCACTTT. Its translation: CASSHGLHSNSPLHF. Drawing the rest from reference TRBV14 and TRBJ1-6, the complete variable domain is EAGVTQFPSHSVIEKGQTVTLRCDPISGHDNLYWYRRVMGKEIKFLLHFVKESKQDESGMPNNRFLAERTGGTYSTLKVQPAELEDSGVYFCASSHGLHSNSPLHFGNGTRLTVT.

The rearrangement links TRBV7-2 to TRBJ1-1; 7 positions agree with TRBD1. CDR3 length: 16 residues. V shed 7 bases, J shed 0 bases, and the junction held 11 bases outside the gene matches. The germline gives CDR1 SGHTA, CDR2 FQGNSA. The CDR3 nucleotides are TGTGCCAGCAACCACCAGGGGGGAGACATGAACACTGAAGCTTTCTTT. This gives the protein CASNHQGGDMNTEAFF.

The V call is TRBV27, the J call TRBJ1-6; D is possibly TRBD1 (5 bases). This CDR3 is 17 amino acids long. Trimming removed 3 bases at V and 0 bases at J, with 12 bases between. Germline assignment: CDR1 MNHEY and CDR2 SMNVEV (reference sequence). The CDR3 protein is CASSFSGGSSYNSPLHF. As DNA, the CDR3 is TGTGCCAGCAGTTTTTCCGGGGGTTCCTCCTATAATTCACCCCTCCACTTT.

This chain joins TRBV18 and TRBJ2-5; D possibly corresponds to TRBD1 (5 bases). Germline CDR1 and CDR2: KGHSH and LQKENI. V was shortened by 3 bases and J by 3 bases, with 8 bases between the two germline ends. The CDR3 runs to 13 residues. CDR3 coding DNA: TGTGCCAGCTCACCGGGGCATAAAGAGACCCAGTACTTC. Translating it yields CASSPGHKETQYF.

To note about this clone: Other DNA sequences of this sample code for an identical CDR3. This chain uses TRBV7-9 with TRBJ2-3, with a weak D call TRBD1 (5 bases). Per germline, CDR1 SEHNR and CDR2 FQNEAQ (reference sequence). The V end lost 2 bases, the J end lost 0 bases, and 6 bases lay between the germline ends. The CDR3 runs to 14 residues. Here the CDR3 DNA reads TGTGCCAGCAGCTTAAGGGGCAGCACAGATACGCAGTATTTT. It is translated as CASSLRGSTDTQYF.

The chain has TRBV7-2 and TRBJ1-6; TRBD1 might be the D (5 bases). The CDR3 has 15 amino acids. Germline V lookup: CDR1 SGHTA, CDR2 FQGNSA. Trimming took 8 bases from V and 0 from J, leaving 11 bases between them. CDR3 DNA: TGTGCCAGCGAGCAGGGTTACTCCTATAATTCACCCCTCCACTTT. This gives the protein CASEQGYSYNSPLHF.

This clone was seen only once. V usage is TRBV7-2 and J usage is TRBJ2-5, with a tentative D call TRBD2 (6 bases). This CDR3 comprises 15 residues. With 4 bases removed from V and 5 bases from J, the gap between germline ends came to 17 bases. From germline, CDR1 is SGHTA and CDR2 FQGNSA. The CDR3 loop reads CASSSGGLPGETQYF. The CDR3 bases are TGTGCCAGCAGCTCCGGAGGGCTCCCAGGGGAGACCCAGTACTTC.